The source of this T cell receptor (beta chain) is a study of early T cells in non-severe SARS-CoV-2 infection. Each CDR3 protein is one row after TCRdb ran MiXCR on the 5' RACE reads. This table has approximately 29,000 distinct CDR3 sequences, around 5.8% appearing once. This clonotype showed up many times. The sample was whole blood. This receptor was taken from an adult who was a healthcare worker with PCR-confirmed SARS-CoV-2 infection or an uninfected control (not recorded which).

The CDR3 DNA sequence: TGCGCCAGCAGTCAGCAGGGGCAGGGAGGAGTCGGGGAGCTGTTTTTT. It encodes CASSQQGQGGVGELFF. This chain joins TRBV23-1 and TRBJ2-2, with D perhaps matching TRBD1 or TRBD2 (6 bases each). TRBV23-1 is classed as an ORF, of uncertain function. CDR3 length: 16 amino acids. Trimming left V 3 bases short and J 7 bases short, with 18 bases between.